This is a list of T cell receptor beta chains from one sample in a study of blood T cell repertoires in COVID-19. Generated by immunoSEQ multiplex PCR, the TCRdb table keeps only in-frame clones and is missing some. This sample has under 75,000 clones; 90% occur once, and the top ten carry about 13%. The sequenced sample consisted of peripheral blood. All receptors come from a man aged 55 to 70 with active COVID-19. The CDR3 runs from the conserved cysteine through the conserved F or W. A D gene is named only where the DNA matches it firmly. Size is stated for part of the rows, as once, few or many counts, or as a class when the clone is expanded.

CDR3 protein: CASSVLAGGLDTGELFF; CDR3 DNA: TGTGCCAGCAGCGTGCTAGCGGGAGGGCTGGACACCGGGGAGCTGTTTTTT; V gene: TRBV9; J gene: TRBJ2-2; D gene: TRBD2; clone size: once
CDR3 protein: CSVKGALVTEAFF; CDR3 DNA: TGCAGCGTTAAGGGGGCACTGGTGACTGAAGCTTTCTTT; V gene: TRBV29-1; J gene: TRBJ1-1; D gene: TRBD1; clone size: .
CDR3 protein: CASSLGGLEVSDTQYF; CDR3 DNA: TGTGCCAGCAGCCTTGGGGGACTAGAGGTTTCAGATACGCAGTATTTT; V gene: TRBV11-3; J gene: TRBJ2-3; D gene: TRBD2; clone size: .
CDR3 protein: CASSQPKQGAEGYTF; CDR3 DNA: TGCGCCAGCAGTCAACCAAAACAGGGGGCAGAGGGCTACACCTTC; V gene: TRBV23-1; J gene: TRBJ1-2; D gene: TRBD1; clone size: .
CDR3 protein: CASSGTAPFDYEKLFF; CDR3 DNA: TGTGCCAGCAGCGGGACAGCGCCTTTTGATTACGAAAAACTGTTTTTT; V gene: TRBV28; J gene: TRBJ1-4; D gene: TRBD1; clone size: .
CDR3 protein: CASSPTSGGGTDTQYF; CDR3 DNA: TGTGCCAGCAGCCCGACTAGCGGGGGGGGCACAGATACGCAGTATTTT; V gene: TRBV7-2; J gene: TRBJ2-3; D gene: TRBD2; clone size: .
CDR3 protein: CASSLVAGPTNEKLFF; CDR3 DNA: TGCGCCAGCAGCTTGGTCGCAGGGCCTACTAATGAAAAACTGTTTTTT; V gene: TRBV5-1; J gene: TRBJ1-4; D gene: .; clone size: .
CDR3 protein: CASSQTGSVDQPQHF; CDR3 DNA: TGTGCCAGCAGCCAGACAGGGTCGGTGGATCAGCCCCAGCATTTT; V gene: TRBV9; J gene: TRBJ1-5; D gene: TRBD1; clone size: .
CDR3 protein: CASSQELAGYTDTQYF; CDR3 DNA: TGTGCCAGCAGCCAAGAACTAGCGGGCTACACAGATACGCAGTATTTT; V gene: TRBV4-2; J gene: TRBJ2-3; D gene: TRBD2; clone size: .
CDR3 protein: CATTTLRGSAGELFF; CDR3 DNA: TGTGCCACAACGACACTCAGGGGATCGGCCGGGGAGCTGTTTTTT; V gene: TRBV28; J gene: TRBJ2-2; D gene: .; clone size: .
CDR3 protein: CATEPGQGVSDTQYF; CDR3 DNA: TGCGCCACAGAACCGGGACAGGGAGTCTCAGATACGCAGTATTTT; V gene: TRBV5-1; J gene: TRBJ2-3; D gene: TRBD1; clone size: .
CDR3 protein: CAMGLGDNEQFF; CDR3 DNA: TGTGCCATGGGACTAGGAGACAATGAGCAGTTCTTC; V gene: TRBV10-3; J gene: TRBJ2-1; D gene: TRBD2; clone size: once
CDR3 protein: CASSEFGTQYF; CDR3 DNA: TGTGCCAGCAGTGAATTTGGCACCCAGTACTTC; V gene: TRBV25-1; J gene: TRBJ2-5; D gene: .; clone size: .
CDR3 protein: CASSIDRGGEQFF; CDR3 DNA: TGTGCCAGTAGTATAGATAGGGGAGGTGAGCAGTTCTTC; V gene: TRBV19; J gene: TRBJ2-1; D gene: .; clone size: .
CDR3 protein: CASSPAGGSTYEQYF; CDR3 DNA: TGTGCCAGCAGCCCCGCGGGCGGATCAACTTACGAGCAGTACTTC; V gene: TRBV6-2/TRBV6-3; J gene: TRBJ2-7; D gene: .; clone size: .
CDR3 protein: CASSVGTGVVEQFF; CDR3 DNA: TGTGCCAGCAGCGTAGGAACAGGGGTGGTGGAGCAGTTCTTC; V gene: TRBV9; J gene: TRBJ2-1; D gene: TRBD1; clone size: .
CDR3 protein: CASSLQGPNYEQYF; CDR3 DNA: TGTGCCAGCAGTCTCCAGGGGCCTAACTACGAGCAGTACTTC; V gene: TRBV27; J gene: TRBJ2-7; D gene: .; clone size: .
CDR3 protein: CASSPGLAGTSYEQYF; CDR3 DNA: TGCGCCAGCAGCCCGGGGCTAGCGGGAACTTCCTACGAGCAGTACTTC; V gene: TRBV5-1; J gene: TRBJ2-7; D gene: TRBD2; clone size: .
CDR3 protein: CAIYDRNQETQYF; CDR3 DNA: TGTGCCATCTATGACAGGAACCAAGAGACCCAGTACTTC; V gene: TRBV28; J gene: TRBJ2-5; D gene: .; clone size: .
CDR3 protein: CASSLYSGAGGYEQYF; CDR3 DNA: TGTGCCAGCAGTTTATATTCAGGAGCGGGAGGTTACGAGCAGTACTTC; V gene: TRBV28; J gene: TRBJ2-7; D gene: TRBD2; clone size: .
CDR3 protein: CASSQGTGRVQPQHF; CDR3 DNA: TGTGCCAGCAGCCAAGGGACAGGGCGGGTTCAGCCCCAGCATTTT; V gene: TRBV3-1/TRBV3-2; J gene: TRBJ1-5; D gene: TRBD1; clone size: medium-sized
CDR3 protein: CASSSRGGMAGELFF; CDR3 DNA: TGTGCCAGCAGTTCGCGGGGGGGTATGGCCGGGGAGCTGTTTTTT; V gene: TRBV7-2; J gene: TRBJ2-2; D gene: TRBD2; clone size: .
CDR3 protein: CATSEGRGASNQPQHF; CDR3 DNA: TGTGCCACCAGTGAGGGCAGGGGCGCTAGCAATCAGCCCCAGCATTTT; V gene: TRBV24-1; J gene: TRBJ1-5; D gene: .; clone size: .
CDR3 protein: CASSFLIVRGIYEQYF; CDR3 DNA: TGTGCCAGCAGTTTTCTTATCGTTCGCGGAATCTACGAGCAGTACTTC; V gene: TRBV28; J gene: TRBJ2-7; D gene: .; clone size: .
CDR3 protein: CASSTLGLGQGALEQFF; CDR3 DNA: TGTGCCAGTAGTACCCTTGGTTTGGGACAGGGGGCTTTGGAGCAGTTCTTC; V gene: TRBV19; J gene: TRBJ2-1; D gene: TRBD1; clone size: once
CDR3 protein: CASSYGTSGSNDEQYF; CDR3 DNA: TGTGCCAGCAGCTACGGGACTAGCGGGAGTAACGACGAGCAGTACTTC; V gene: TRBV4-2; J gene: TRBJ2-7; D gene: TRBD2; clone size: .
CDR3 protein: CASREDFSSTDTQYF; CDR3 DNA: TGTGCCAGCAGAGAGGACTTTTCTAGCACAGATACGCAGTATTTT; V gene: TRBV6-5; J gene: TRBJ2-3; D gene: .; clone size: .
CDR3 protein: CASSVESSREQYF; CDR3 DNA: TGTGCCAGCAGCGTAGAGTCTTCTAGGGAGCAGTACTTC; V gene: TRBV9; J gene: TRBJ2-7; D gene: .; clone size: .
CDR3 protein: CASVRTPINTEAFF; CDR3 DNA: TGTGCCAGTGTTCGGACACCAATTAACACTGAAGCTTTCTTT; V gene: TRBV19; J gene: TRBJ1-1; D gene: .; clone size: .
CDR3 protein: CASSMGENTEAFF; CDR3 DNA: TGTGCCAGCAGCATGGGAGAGAACACTGAAGCTTTCTTT; V gene: TRBV6-4; J gene: TRBJ1-1; D gene: .; clone size: .
CDR3 protein: CASSSGTSVTDTQYF; CDR3 DNA: TGTGCCAGCTCTTCCGGGACTTCCGTCACAGATACGCAGTATTTT; V gene: TRBV6-4; J gene: TRBJ2-3; D gene: .; clone size: .
CDR3 protein: CASSQGGLGETQYF; CDR3 DNA: TGCGCCAGCAGCCAAGGGGGCCTGGGGGAGACCCAGTACTTC; V gene: TRBV4-1; J gene: TRBJ2-5; D gene: .; clone size: .
CDR3 protein: CASSLRIDRGYPYEQYF; CDR3 DNA: TGTGCCAGCAGTTTAAGGATAGACAGGGGGTACCCCTACGAGCAGTACTTC; V gene: TRBV28; J gene: TRBJ2-7; D gene: TRBD1; clone size: once
CDR3 protein: CASSLVYPSGRLTYEQYF; CDR3 DNA: TGTGCCAGCAGCCTAGTTTACCCGTCCGGGCGACTAACCTACGAGCAGTACTTC; V gene: TRBV7-9; J gene: TRBJ2-7; D gene: .; clone size: once
CDR3 protein: CASSSGRGRTQYF; CDR3 DNA: TGTGCCAGCAGCTCAGGAAGAGGGCGAACGCAGTATTTT; V gene: TRBV11-3; J gene: TRBJ2-3; D gene: .; clone size: .
CDR3 protein: CASSQDGAGGSYEQYF; CDR3 DNA: TGTGCCAGCAGCCAAGACGGGGCGGGAGGTAGCTACGAGCAGTACTTC; V gene: TRBV4-2; J gene: TRBJ2-7; D gene: TRBD2; clone size: .
CDR3 protein: CASSLGGVEQYF; CDR3 DNA: TGTGCCAGCAGCTTGGGGGGCGTCGAGCAGTACTTC; V gene: TRBV5-5; J gene: TRBJ2-7; D gene: .; clone size: .
CDR3 protein: CASSPSGNQPQHF; CDR3 DNA: TGTGCCAGCAGCCCTAGCGGTAATCAGCCCCAGCATTTT; V gene: TRBV27; J gene: TRBJ1-5; D gene: .; clone size: once
CDR3 protein: CASSQTRLAARQETQYF; CDR3 DNA: TGTGCCAGCAGCCAAACTCGACTAGCGGCTAGGCAAGAGACCCAGTACTTC; V gene: TRBV3-1/TRBV3-2; J gene: TRBJ2-5; D gene: TRBD2; clone size: .
CDR3 protein: CASSQDRAQPQHF; CDR3 DNA: TGTGCCAGCAGCCAGGACAGGGCGCAGCCCCAGCATTTT; V gene: TRBV3-1/TRBV3-2; J gene: TRBJ1-5; D gene: TRBD1; clone size: .